This T cell receptor (beta chain) was sequenced for a study of shared clonotypes between healthy human individuals. Germline-derived CDR1 and CDR2 are KGHSH and LQKENI. The CDR3 is made up of 13 amino acids. V was clipped by 2 bases and J by 5 bases, with 9 bases between them. On this clone itself: The antigen is not known.

Sorted-subset replicate PCRs used about 190 ng of genomic DNA. This amount corresponded to 30,000 to 35,000 T cell genomes. Authors' analysis steps: ImmunoSEQ supplied junction-only sequences lacking quality scores, so filtering was different. The repertoire was sequenced with immunoSEQ multiplex PCR; TCRdb's copy has only in-frame clones and lacks some. Clonal size and the V and J genes are those of that table, whereas D and trimming came from the DNA. The data hold about 1 million clones, with around 74% observed a single time. Study results and limitations: Clonotypes not shared had lower generation probabilities than those common to all four donors.

Source material: memory CD4+ T cells sorted from blood. Noted subset: CD45RA-negative fraction. This chain joins TRBV18 and TRBJ2-5, with D possibly TRBD1 on 5 matching bases. This TCR was recovered from a man younger than 35 in good health. This chain's CDR3 is CASSPMAGETQYF. Here the CDR3 DNA reads TGTGCCAGCTCACCAATGGCAGGGGAGACCCAGTACTTC.